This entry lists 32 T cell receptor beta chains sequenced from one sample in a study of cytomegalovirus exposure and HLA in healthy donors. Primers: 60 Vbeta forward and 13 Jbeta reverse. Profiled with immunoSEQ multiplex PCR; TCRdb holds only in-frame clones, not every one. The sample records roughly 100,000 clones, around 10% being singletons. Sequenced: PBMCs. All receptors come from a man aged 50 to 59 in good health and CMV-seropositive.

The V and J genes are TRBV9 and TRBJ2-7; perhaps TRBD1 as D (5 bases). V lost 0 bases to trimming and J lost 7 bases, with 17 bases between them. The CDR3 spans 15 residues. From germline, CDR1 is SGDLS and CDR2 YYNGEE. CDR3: CASSVDEGRAGEQYF. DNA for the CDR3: TGTGCCAGCAGCGTAGATGAAGGCAGGGCAGGAGAGCAGTACTTC.

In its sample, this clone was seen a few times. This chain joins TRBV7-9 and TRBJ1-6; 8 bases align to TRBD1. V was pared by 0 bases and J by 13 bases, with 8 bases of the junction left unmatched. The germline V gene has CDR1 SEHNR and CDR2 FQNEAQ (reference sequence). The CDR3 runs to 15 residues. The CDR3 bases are TGTGCCAGCAGCTTAGCGCTCCGGACAGGGTCCCCCCTCCACTTT. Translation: CASSLALRTGSPLHF.

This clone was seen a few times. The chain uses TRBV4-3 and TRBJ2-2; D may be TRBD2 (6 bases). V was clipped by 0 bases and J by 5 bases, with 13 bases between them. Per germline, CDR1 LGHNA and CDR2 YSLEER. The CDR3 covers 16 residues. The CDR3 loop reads CASSQDSGGLTGELFF. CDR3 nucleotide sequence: TGCGCCAGCAGCCAAGACTCTGGCGGACTAACCGGGGAGCTGTTTTTT.

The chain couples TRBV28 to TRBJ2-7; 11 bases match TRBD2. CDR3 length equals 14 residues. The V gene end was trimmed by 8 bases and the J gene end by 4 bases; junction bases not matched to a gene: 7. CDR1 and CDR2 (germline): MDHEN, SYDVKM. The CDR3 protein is CASGSSGRVYEQYF. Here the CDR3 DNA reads TGTGCCAGCGGAAGTAGCGGGAGGGTTTACGAGCAGTACTTC.

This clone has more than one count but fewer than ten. The CDR3 sequence is CAIGTADSPLHF. Here the CDR3 DNA reads TGTGCCATCGGGACAGCTGATTCACCCCTCCACTTT. V usage is TRBV10-3 and J usage is TRBJ1-6; 7 nucleotides line up with TRBD1. The length of the CDR3 is 12 residues. Germline V gene lookup returns CDR1 ENHRY and CDR2 SYGVKD. The trim removed 8 bases at V and 8 bases at J, leaving 3 bases unmatched.

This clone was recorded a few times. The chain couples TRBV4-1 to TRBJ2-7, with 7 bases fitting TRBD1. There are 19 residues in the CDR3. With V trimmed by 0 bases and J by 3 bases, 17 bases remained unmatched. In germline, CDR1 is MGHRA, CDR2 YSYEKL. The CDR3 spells CASSQDSGTVRGLRYEQYF. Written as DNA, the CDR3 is TGCGCCAGCAGCCAAGATTCTGGGACAGTTCGAGGGCTACGCTACGAGCAGTACTTC.

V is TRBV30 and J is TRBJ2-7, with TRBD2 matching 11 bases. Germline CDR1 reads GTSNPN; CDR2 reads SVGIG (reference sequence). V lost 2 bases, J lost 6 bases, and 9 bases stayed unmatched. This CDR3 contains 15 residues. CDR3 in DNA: TGTGCCTGGAGTTATAGCGGGAGGGGTGCAGGCGAGCAGTACTTC. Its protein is CAWSYSGRGAGEQYF.

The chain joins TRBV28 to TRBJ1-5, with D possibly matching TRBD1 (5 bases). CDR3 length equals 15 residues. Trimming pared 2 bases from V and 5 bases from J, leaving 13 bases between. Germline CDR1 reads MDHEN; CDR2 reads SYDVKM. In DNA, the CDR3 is TGTGCCAGCAGTTTACGGACACTTATTTATCAGCCCCAGCATTTT. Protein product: CASSLRTLIYQPQHF.

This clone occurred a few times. The CDR3 DNA reads as TGTGCCAGCAGTTTATCCCCGACAGGGGTGGCAGATACGCAGTATTTT. Its protein product is CASSLSPTGVADTQYF. V is TRBV27 and J is TRBJ2-3; TRBD1 aligns across 8 bases. Germline values: CDR1 MNHEY, CDR2 SMNVEV (reference sequence). V trimming: 0 bases; J trimming: 4 bases; junction bases outside the gene matches: 6. This CDR3 contains 16 residues.

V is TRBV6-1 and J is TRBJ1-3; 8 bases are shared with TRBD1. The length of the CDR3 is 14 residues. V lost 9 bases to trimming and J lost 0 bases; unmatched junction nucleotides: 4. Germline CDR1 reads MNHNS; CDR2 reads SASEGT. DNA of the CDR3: TGTGCCAGTACTACAGGGGGCTCTGGAAACACCATATATTTT. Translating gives CASTTGGSGNTIYF.

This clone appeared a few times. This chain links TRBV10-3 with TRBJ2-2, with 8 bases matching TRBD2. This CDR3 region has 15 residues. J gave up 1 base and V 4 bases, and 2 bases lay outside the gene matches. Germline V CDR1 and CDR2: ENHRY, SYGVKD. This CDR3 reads CAISGLAGNTGELFF. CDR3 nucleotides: TGTGCCATCAGTGGGCTAGCGGGGAACACCGGGGAGCTGTTTTTT.

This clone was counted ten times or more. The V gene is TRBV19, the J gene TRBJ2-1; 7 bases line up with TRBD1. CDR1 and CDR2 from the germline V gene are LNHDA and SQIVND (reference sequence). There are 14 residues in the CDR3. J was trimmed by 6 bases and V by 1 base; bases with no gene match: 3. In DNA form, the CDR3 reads TGTGCCAGTAGTATAGGACAGGGTCCCAATGAGCAGTTCTTC. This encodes CASSIGQGPNEQFF.

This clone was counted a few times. Here the CDR3 DNA reads TGTGCCAGCAGCTTACAGGGCTCTGGGTCTGAAGCTTTCTTT. Its translation: CASSLQGSGSEAFF. The chain has TRBV11-3 and TRBJ1-1; tentatively, D is TRBD1 (5 bases). V gave up 2 bases and J gave up 6 bases, with 13 bases separating them. The CDR3 runs to 14 residues. Germline V lookup: CDR1 SGHNT, CDR2 YENEEA.

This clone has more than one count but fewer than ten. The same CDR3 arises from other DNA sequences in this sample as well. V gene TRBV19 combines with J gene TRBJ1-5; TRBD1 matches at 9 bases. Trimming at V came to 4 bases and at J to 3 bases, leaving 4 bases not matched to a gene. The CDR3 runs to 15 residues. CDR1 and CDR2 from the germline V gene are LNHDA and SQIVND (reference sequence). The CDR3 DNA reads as TGTGCCAGTAGTAGCGGACAGGGGTACAATCAGCCCCAGCATTTT. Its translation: CASSSGQGYNQPQHF.

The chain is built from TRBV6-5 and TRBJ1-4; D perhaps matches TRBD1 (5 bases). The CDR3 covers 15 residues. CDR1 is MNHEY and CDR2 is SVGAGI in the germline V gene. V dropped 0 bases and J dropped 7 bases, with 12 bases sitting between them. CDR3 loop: CASSYSGGRGEKLFF. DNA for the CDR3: TGTGCCAGCAGTTACTCGGGGGGACGGGGTGAAAAACTGTTTTTT.

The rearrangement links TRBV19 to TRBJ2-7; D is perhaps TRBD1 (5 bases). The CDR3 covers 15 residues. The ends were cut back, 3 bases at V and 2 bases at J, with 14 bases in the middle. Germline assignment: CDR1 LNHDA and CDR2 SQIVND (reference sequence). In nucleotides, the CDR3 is TGTGCCAGTAGTATGGGGCAGTCCTTTACCTACGAGCAGTACTTC. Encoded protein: CASSMGQSFTYEQYF. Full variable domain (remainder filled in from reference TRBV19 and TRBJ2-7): DGGITQSPKYLFRKEGQNVTLSCEQNLNHDAMYWYRQDPGQGLRLIYYSQIVNDFQKGDIAEGYSVSREKKESFPLTVTSAQKNPTAFYLCASSMGQSFTYEQYFGPGTRLTVT.

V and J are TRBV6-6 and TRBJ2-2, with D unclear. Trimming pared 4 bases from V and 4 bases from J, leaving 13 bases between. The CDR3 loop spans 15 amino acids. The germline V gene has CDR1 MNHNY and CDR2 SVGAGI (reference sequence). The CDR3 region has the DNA TGTGCCAGCAGTTCTAGGCTAGTCATCACCGGGGAGCTGTTTTTT. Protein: CASSSRLVITGELFF.

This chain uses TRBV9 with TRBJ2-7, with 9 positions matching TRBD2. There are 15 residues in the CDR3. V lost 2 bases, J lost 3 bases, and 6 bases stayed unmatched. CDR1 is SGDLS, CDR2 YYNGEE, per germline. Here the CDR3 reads CASSVGLASHYEQYF. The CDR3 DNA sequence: TGTGCCAGCAGCGTTGGACTAGCGTCCCACTACGAGCAGTACTTC.

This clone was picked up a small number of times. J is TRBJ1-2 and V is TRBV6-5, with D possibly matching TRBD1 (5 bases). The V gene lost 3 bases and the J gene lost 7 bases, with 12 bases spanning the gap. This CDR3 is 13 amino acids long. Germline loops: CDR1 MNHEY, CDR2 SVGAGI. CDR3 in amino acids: CASSYSGGSGYTF. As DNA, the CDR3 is TGTGCCAGCAGTTATTCCGGGGGTAGTGGCTACACCTTC.

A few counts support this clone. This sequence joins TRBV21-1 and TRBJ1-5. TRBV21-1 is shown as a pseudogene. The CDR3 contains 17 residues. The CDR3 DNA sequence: TGTGCCAGCACCCGAGGAGGGTACCGCGGGGGGCATCAGCCCCAGCATTTT. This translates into CASTRGGYRGGHQPQHF.

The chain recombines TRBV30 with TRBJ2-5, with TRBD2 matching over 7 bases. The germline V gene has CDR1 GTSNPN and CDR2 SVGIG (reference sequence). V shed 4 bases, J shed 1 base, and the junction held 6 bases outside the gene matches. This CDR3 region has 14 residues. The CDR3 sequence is CAWTPGLTQETQYF. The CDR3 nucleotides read TGTGCCTGGACTCCGGGACTAACCCAAGAGACCCAGTACTTC.

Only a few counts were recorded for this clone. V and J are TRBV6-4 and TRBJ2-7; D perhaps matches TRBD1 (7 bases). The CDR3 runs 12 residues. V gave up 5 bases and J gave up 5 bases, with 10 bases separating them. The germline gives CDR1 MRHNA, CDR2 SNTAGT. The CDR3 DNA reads TGTGCCAGCAGTCCCAGGGGGGACGAGCAGTACTTC. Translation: CASSPRGDEQYF.

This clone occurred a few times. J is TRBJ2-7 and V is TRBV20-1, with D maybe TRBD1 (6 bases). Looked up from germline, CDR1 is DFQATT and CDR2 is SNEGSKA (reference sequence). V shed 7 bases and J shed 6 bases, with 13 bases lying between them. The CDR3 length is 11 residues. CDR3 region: CSGQVAFEQYF. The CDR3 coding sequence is TGCAGTGGACAGGTCGCTTTCGAGCAGTACTTC.

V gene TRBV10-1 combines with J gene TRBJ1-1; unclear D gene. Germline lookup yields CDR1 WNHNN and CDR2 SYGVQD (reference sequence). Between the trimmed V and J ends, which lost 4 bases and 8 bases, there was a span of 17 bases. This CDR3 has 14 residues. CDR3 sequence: CASSASPGLAEAFF. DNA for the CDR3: TGCGCCAGCAGTGCTTCTCCCGGACTCGCAGAAGCTTTCTTT.

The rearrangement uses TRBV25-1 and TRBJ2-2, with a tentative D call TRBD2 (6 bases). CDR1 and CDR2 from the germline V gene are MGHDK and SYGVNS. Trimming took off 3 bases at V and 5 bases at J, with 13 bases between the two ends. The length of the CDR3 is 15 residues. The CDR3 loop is CASSDSTAGTGELFF. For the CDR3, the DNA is TGTGCCAGCAGTGATTCTACTGCGGGGACCGGGGAGCTGTTTTTT.

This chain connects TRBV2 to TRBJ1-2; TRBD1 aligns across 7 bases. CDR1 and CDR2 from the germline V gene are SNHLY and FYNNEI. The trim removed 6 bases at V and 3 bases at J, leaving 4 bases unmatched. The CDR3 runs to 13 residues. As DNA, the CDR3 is TGTGCCAGCAGACGGGACAGCGACTATGGCTACACCTTC. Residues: CASRRDSDYGYTF.

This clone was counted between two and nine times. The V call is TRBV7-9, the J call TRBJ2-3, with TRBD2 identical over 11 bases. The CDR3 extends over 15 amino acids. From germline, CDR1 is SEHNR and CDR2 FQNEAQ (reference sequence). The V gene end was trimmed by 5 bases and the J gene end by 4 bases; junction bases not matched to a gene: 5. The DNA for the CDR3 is TGTGCCAGCAGCAGTCATAGCGGGAGGGCAGATACGCAGTATTTT. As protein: CASSSHSGRADTQYF.

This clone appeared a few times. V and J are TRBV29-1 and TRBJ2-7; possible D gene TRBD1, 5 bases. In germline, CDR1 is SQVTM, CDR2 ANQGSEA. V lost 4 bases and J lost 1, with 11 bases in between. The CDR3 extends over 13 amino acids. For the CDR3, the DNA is TGCAGCGTTGGCGACAGTGTTTCCTACGAGCAGTACTTC. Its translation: CSVGDSVSYEQYF.

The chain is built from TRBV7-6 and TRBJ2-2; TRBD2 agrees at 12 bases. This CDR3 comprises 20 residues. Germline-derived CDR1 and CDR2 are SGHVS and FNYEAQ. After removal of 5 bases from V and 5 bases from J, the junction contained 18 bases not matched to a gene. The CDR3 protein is CASSPERASGRAGWTGELFF. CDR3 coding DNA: TGTGCCAGCAGCCCTGAGCGGGCTAGCGGGAGGGCCGGGTGGACCGGGGAGCTGTTTTTT.

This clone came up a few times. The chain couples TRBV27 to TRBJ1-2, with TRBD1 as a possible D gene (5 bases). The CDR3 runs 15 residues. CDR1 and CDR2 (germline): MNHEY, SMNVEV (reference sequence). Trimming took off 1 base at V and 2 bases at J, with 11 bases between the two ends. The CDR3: CASSLWGDVNYGYTF. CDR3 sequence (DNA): TGTGCCAGCAGTTTATGGGGCGATGTAAACTATGGCTACACCTTC.

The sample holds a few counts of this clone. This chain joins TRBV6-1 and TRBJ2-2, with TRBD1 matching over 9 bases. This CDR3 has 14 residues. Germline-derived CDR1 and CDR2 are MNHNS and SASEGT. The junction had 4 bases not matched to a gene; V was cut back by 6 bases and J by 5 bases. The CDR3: CASRQGAQTGELFF. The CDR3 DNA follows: TGTGCCAGCAGACAGGGGGCGCAAACCGGGGAGCTGTTTTTT.

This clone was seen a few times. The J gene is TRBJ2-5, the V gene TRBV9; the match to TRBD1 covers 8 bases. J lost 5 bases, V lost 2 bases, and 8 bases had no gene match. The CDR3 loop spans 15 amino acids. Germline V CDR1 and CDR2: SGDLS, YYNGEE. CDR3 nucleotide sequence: TGTGCCAGCAGCGTTTTGACAGGGGCTGGGGAGACCCAGTACTTC. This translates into CASSVLTGAGETQYF.